This entry lists 16 T cell receptor beta chains sequenced from one sample in a study of CD8 T cells in ankylosing spondylitis. TCRdb recomputed calls from the 5' RACE reads with MiXCR, one row per CDR3 protein. The sample consists of under 35,000 distinct CDR3 sequences, roughly 7.2% of them appearing once. Sequenced sample: blood, either unsorted or a sorted T cell fraction (not recorded which). These receptors were taken from a male donor with ankylosing spondylitis or in good health (not recorded which).

The V call is TRBV23-1, the J call TRBJ2-3; D not certain. TRBV23-1 is an ORF; its function is uncertain. The CDR3 runs to 15 residues. Deletions cut 3 bases from V and 5 bases from J, with 15 bases between. The CDR3 loop is CASSQVLPVRDTQYF. CDR3 in DNA: TGCGCCAGCAGTCAGGTCCTCCCGGTTAGAGATACGCAGTATTTT.

The chain is built from TRBV7-2 and TRBJ2-3, with 9 bases aligning to TRBD2. From germline, CDR1 is SGHTA and CDR2 FQGNSA. CDR3 size: 15 residues. V dropped 1 base and J dropped 4; count of bases not matched to a gene: 3. The CDR3 region has the DNA TGTGCCAGCAGCTTAGTCGCGGGAGGGTCAGATACGCAGTATTTT. Translation gives CASSLVAGGSDTQYF.

This clonotype was counted many times. The chain carries TRBV12-3 or TRBV12-4 and TRBJ2-7, with 11 nucleotides matching TRBD2. The CDR3 extends over 14 amino acids. The V segment lost 7 bases and the J segment 1 base; nucleotides outside the gene matches: 3. CDR3 region: CASTPSGRSYEQYF. DNA for the CDR3: TGTGCCAGCACCCCTAGCGGGAGGTCCTACGAGCAGTACTTC.

In this sample, this clonotype turned up many times. V gene TRBV6-2 or TRBV6-3 combines with J gene TRBJ2-1; 7 nucleotides align to TRBD2. CDR3 size: 14 residues. Trimming removed 7 bases from V and 5 bases from J; junction bases left unmatched: 8. Germline CDR1 MNHEY, CDR2 SVGEGT. The CDR3 DNA is TGTGCCAGCATTAATAGCGGGCGACACAATGAGCAGTTCTTC. It codes for CASINSGRHNEQFF.

This clonotype was seen more than once but under ten times. The chain couples TRBV19 to TRBJ2-5, with TRBD2 matching over 10 bases. Per the germline V gene, CDR1 is LNHDA and CDR2 is SQIVND (reference sequence). This CDR3 has 14 amino acids. The J segment lost 7 bases and the V segment lost 5 bases, leaving 7 bases of the junction unmatched. CDR3 residues: CASSLSSGSRTQYF. Written as DNA, the CDR3 is TGTGCCAGTAGTTTGTCTAGCGGGAGTAGGACCCAGTACTTC.

This clonotype was observed at least ten times. V gene TRBV5-1 combines with J gene TRBJ1-6; D call uncertain. Trimming removed 0 bases at V and 5 bases at J, with 6 bases between. From germline, CDR1 is SGHRS and CDR2 YFSETQ. CDR3 length: 14 amino acids. The CDR3, as DNA: TGCGCCAGCAGCTTGGACCCCAATAATTCACCCCTCCACTTT. This translates into CASSLDPNNSPLHF.

This clonotype was detected many times. The chain is built from TRBV12-3 or TRBV12-4 and TRBJ1-2, with TRBD1 matching 8 bases. This CDR3 spans 13 amino acids. The trim removed 5 bases at V and 7 bases at J, leaving 6 bases unmatched. CDR3 coding DNA: TGTGCCAGCAGTCAGACAGGGGAGGGTGGCTACACCTTC. Protein sequence: CASSQTGEGGYTF.

This clonotype was picked up a small number of times. The chain is built from TRBV6-1 and TRBJ2-2; no firm D call. Germline V gene lookup returns CDR1 MNHNS and CDR2 SASEGT. V was pared by 6 bases and J by 6 bases, with 20 bases between. The CDR3 totals 16 residues. The CDR3 loop reads CASSRAPLFRPGELFF. The DNA for the CDR3 is TGTGCCAGCAGCCGGGCGCCCCTCTTCCGGCCCGGGGAGCTGTTTTTT.

This clonotype was observed many times. The chain combines TRBV5-8 with TRBJ2-4; D possibly corresponds to TRBD2 (6 bases). The CDR3 consists of 16 residues. V shed 6 bases and J shed 3 bases, with 19 bases lying between them. Germline V gives CDR1 SGHTS, CDR2 YDEGEE. CDR3 nucleotides: TGTGCCAGCACACTCATAGCGGAGCTTCGCAAAAACATTCAGTACTTC. Its translation: CASTLIAELRKNIQYF.

This clonotype appeared many times. The chain combines TRBV25-1 with TRBJ1-4; 10 bases agree with TRBD1. CDR1 is MGHDK and CDR2 is SYGVNS in the germline V gene. The CDR3 contains 16 residues. Trimming took 4 bases from V and 5 from J; bases not matched to a gene: 7. The CDR3 protein is CASSATDRGPNEKLFF. The CDR3 region has the DNA TGTGCCAGCAGTGCTACTGACAGGGGGCCGAATGAAAAACTGTTTTTT.

This clonotype appeared many times. This chain connects TRBV20-1 to TRBJ2-3, with 14 positions matching TRBD2. Germline CDR1 and CDR2: DFQATT and SNEGSKA (reference sequence). This CDR3 comprises 16 residues. The trim removed 2 bases at V and 3 bases at J, leaving 4 bases unmatched. The CDR3 spells CSARQTSGRATDTQYF. The DNA of the CDR3 is TGCAGTGCTAGACAGACTAGCGGGAGGGCGACAGATACGCAGTATTTT.

The sample holds many counts of this clonotype. The chain recombines TRBV29-1 with TRBJ2-1; D might be TRBD1 or TRBD2, each matching 6 bases. V lost 1 base and J lost 0, with 13 bases in between. This CDR3 is built from 16 residues. The germline gives CDR1 SQVTM, CDR2 ANQGSEA. Here the CDR3 DNA reads TGCAGCGTTGAAGGGGGAGGACAGTTCTCCTACAATGAGCAGTTCTTC. It encodes CSVEGGGQFSYNEQFF.

This clonotype was counted a few times. The V call is TRBV12-3 or TRBV12-4, the J call TRBJ1-1; D uncertain. This CDR3 is 13 amino acids long. V lost 7 bases, J lost 3 bases, and 12 bases lay in between. In DNA form, the CDR3 reads TGTGCCAGCACCCTAACACGGGACACTGAAGCTTTCTTT. Residues: CASTLTRDTEAFF.

This clonotype was counted many times. Written as DNA, the CDR3 is TGTGCCAGCAGCCTAATAGCGGGAGGCGAGCAGTACTTC. It is translated as CASSLIAGGEQYF. This chain links TRBV3-1 with TRBJ2-7; TRBD2 aligns across 10 bases. Germline CDR1 LGHDT, CDR2 YNNKEL (reference sequence). V lost 4 bases and J lost 6; bases outside the gene matches: 3. The CDR3 has 13 amino acids.

This clonotype was counted at least ten times. The chain carries TRBV7-2 and TRBJ2-7; D possibly corresponds to TRBD1 (6 bases). The germline gives CDR1 SGHTA, CDR2 FQGNSA. Trimming left V 3 bases short and J 3 bases short, with 12 bases between. The CDR3 runs to 14 residues. CDR3 in amino acids: CASSLRQERYEQYF. The CDR3 DNA follows: TGTGCCAGCAGCTTGAGACAGGAACGCTACGAGCAGTACTTC. Full variable domain (rest looked up from reference TRBV7-2 and TRBJ2-7): GAGVSQSPSNKVTEKGKDVELRCDPISGHTALYWYRQSLGQGLEFLIYFQGNSAPDKSGLPSDRFSAERTGGSVSTLTIQRTQQEDSAVYLCASSLRQERYEQYFGPGTRLTVT.

The chain recombines TRBV6-1 with TRBJ2-4; D possibly corresponds to TRBD2 (5 bases). This CDR3 comprises 13 residues. Germline CDR1 is MNHNS and CDR2 is SASEGT. V shed 6 bases and J shed 7 bases, with 13 bases lying between them. CDR3 amino acids: CASSTPGSNIQYF. The CDR3 DNA follows: TGTGCCAGCAGCACCCCGGGAAGTAACATTCAGTACTTC.